The 30 T cell receptor beta chains below come from one sample, sequenced in a study of T cells in women clearing cervical HPV infection. Sequenced by immunoSEQ multiplex PCR; TCRdb stores in-frame clones only, minus some. The sample table sets out about 15,000 clones. The sequenced sample was blood buffy coat. These TCRs come from a woman between 18 and 70 years old with a cervical HPV16 infection that either progressed to CIN3+ or cleared (not recorded which).

In the case of this clone: The read comes to an end 3 residues before the CDR3 does, leaving the germline J gene to fill in the end. The chain carries TRBV18 and TRBJ2-7, with TRBD2 identical over 9 bases. The CDR3 is 15 amino acids. V lost 2 bases, J lost 4 bases, and 6 bases stayed unmatched. Germline-derived CDR1 and CDR2 are KGHSH and LQKENI. The CDR3 loop reads CASSPVAAGGYEQYF. Incomplete CDR3 DNA: TGTGCCAGCTCACCAGTGGCAGCGGGGGGATACGAG.

Comment on this clone: The read terminates 3 residues ahead of where the CDR3 ends, so the germline J gene completes it. The chain recombines TRBV5-4 with TRBJ2-1; D not resolved. The CDR3 is made up of 13 amino acids. Between the trimmed V and J ends, which lost 0 bases and 6 bases, there was a span of 7 bases. CDR1 is SGHNT, CDR2 YYREEE, per germline (reference sequence). CDR3 protein: CASSLDIRNEQFF. Incomplete CDR3 DNA: TGTGCCAGCAGCTTGGACATACGCAATGAG.

With regard to this clone: The read stops 3 residues short of the end of the CDR3; the missing end is completed from the germline J gene. This chain links TRBV13 with TRBJ2-1; D possibly corresponds to TRBD1 (5 bases). Trimming stripped 6 bases from V and 9 bases from J, with 18 bases between. Germline assignment: CDR1 PRHDT and CDR2 FYEKMQ (reference sequence). The CDR3 sequence is 14 residues long. The part of the CDR3 DNA that was read is TGTGCCAGCAGGGGCGTGGCAGGGATAGGTGAG. Amino acid sequence: CASRGVAGIGE. The full CDR3 is CASRGVAGIGEQFF.

Concerning this clone: The CDR3 extends 3 residues past the end of the read, so its final part is completed from the germline J gene. The gene calls are TRBV5-4 and TRBJ2-3, with 8 bases identical to TRBD1. The junction had 3 bases not matched to a gene; V was cut back by 5 bases and J by 4 bases. The CDR3 has 13 amino acids. Germline V lookup: CDR1 SGHNT, CDR2 YYREEE (reference sequence). The CDR3 spells CASRLTGADTQYF. The part of the CDR3 DNA that was read is TGTGCCAGCAGATTGACAGGGGCAGATACG.

Worth noting for this clone: The DNA ends 3 residues before the CDR3 does, and the rest of the CDR3 is filled in from the germline J gene. V gene TRBV5-1 combines with J gene TRBJ1-3; a possible D gene is TRBD1 (5 bases). This CDR3 comprises 16 residues. Germline V gives CDR1 SGHRS, CDR2 YFSETQ. Trimming removed 3 bases at V and 1 base at J, with 14 bases between. Partial CDR3 DNA: TGCGCCAGCAGCTCGAACCCCTCAGGGTCTGGAAACACC. It translates to CASSSNPSGSGNT. The full CDR3 reads CASSSNPSGSGNTIYF. Drawing the rest from reference TRBV5-1 and TRBJ1-3, the complete variable domain is KAGVTQTPRYLIKTRGQQVTLSCSPISGHRSVSWYQQTPGQGLQFLFEYFSETQRNKGNFPGRFSGRQFSNSRSEMNVSTLELGDSALYLCASSSNPSGSGNTIYFGEGSWLTVV.

About this clone: The CDR3 end falls 3 residues outside the read, so it is completed with the germline J gene. The chain carries TRBV5-6 and TRBJ1-1; a weak D match, TRBD1 (5 bases). Germline CDR1 and CDR2: SGHDT and YYEEEE. The length of the CDR3 is 15 residues. Trimming pared 4 bases from V and 4 bases from J, leaving 17 bases between. The CDR3 bases that were read are TGTGCCAGCAGCCCCAGGGTCTGGCGGGGCACTGAA. Amino acids: CASSPRVWRGTE. The full CDR3 reads CASSPRVWRGTEAFF.

In the case of this clone: The missing CDR3 end, 3 residues past where the read stops, is filled in from the germline J gene. The J gene is TRBJ2-7, the V gene TRBV5-1; 7 positions agree with TRBD1. After removal of 0 bases from V and 2 bases from J, the junction contained 8 bases not matched to a gene. The CDR3 loop spans 16 amino acids. Germline V gene sequence: CDR1 SGHRS, CDR2 YFSETQ. The sequenced CDR3 bases are TGCGCCAGCAGCTTGGGACAGGGCCAAATAACCTACGAG. Its protein product is CASSLGQGQITYE. The whole CDR3 sequence reads CASSLGQGQITYEQYF.

The CDR3 here is CASSIRGTGGGVDTEAFF. Incomplete CDR3 DNA: TGCGCCAGCAGCATACGTGGGACAGGGGGCGGTGTGGACACTGAA. V and J are TRBV5-1 and TRBJ1-1, with 12 bases matching TRBD1. Read data end 3 residues before the CDR3 end; the end is taken from the germline J gene. The J segment lost 3 bases and the V segment lost 4 bases, leaving 13 bases of the junction unmatched. The CDR3 covers 18 residues. Germline CDR1 SGHRS, CDR2 YFSETQ.

About this clone: The sequenced fragment ends 3 residues before the CDR3 boundary, so the rest is inferred from the germline J gene. The rearrangement links TRBV7-9 to TRBJ1-2, with D hard to call. This CDR3 region has 14 residues. Germline CDR1 is SEHNR and CDR2 is FQNEAQ (reference sequence). V lost 1 base and J 5 bases, leaving 11 bases between the germline ends. The sequenced part of the CDR3 DNA is TGTGCCAGCAGCTTAGAATGGCAGTATTATGGC. It yields the protein CASSLEWQYYG. In full, the CDR3 is CASSLEWQYYGYTF.

Of note for this clone: The read ends 3 residues before the CDR3 terminus; that terminus is restored from the germline J gene. The V and J genes are TRBV19 and TRBJ2-7; D gene uncertain. The CDR3 totals 17 residues. With 5 bases removed from V and 4 bases from J, the gap between germline ends came to 24 bases. Germline V gene data show CDR1 as LNHDA and CDR2 as SQIVND (reference sequence). This chain's CDR3 is CASSLTNEPWYTYEQYF. The CDR3 DNA, read in part, is TGTGCCAGTAGTTTGACAAACGAACCGTGGTATACTTACGAG.

About this clone: The read stops 3 residues short of the end of the CDR3; the missing end is completed from the germline J gene. The genes are TRBV2 and TRBJ2-3; no clear D gene. Germline V gene lookup returns CDR1 SNHLY and CDR2 FYNNEI. CDR3 length: 16 residues. The sequenced part of the CDR3 DNA is TGTGCCAGCAGCCTAAATCCCCCGGGTAGTTCCGTTCCG. This gives the protein CASSLNPPGSSVP. The entire CDR3 protein reads CASSLNPPGSSVPQYF.

As regards this clone: The read halts 3 residues ahead of the CDR3 end, with the missing end drawn from the germline J gene. The V call is TRBV20-1, the J call TRBJ2-7, with TRBD1 matching over 9 bases. The CDR3 has 16 amino acids. Germline loops: CDR1 DFQATT, CDR2 SNEGSKA (reference sequence). V gave up 3 bases and J gave up 3 bases; unmatched junction bases: 12. Incomplete CDR3 DNA: TGCAGTGCTAGTTCTGAGGGAACAGGGGGCGGCTACGAG. Translating it yields CSASSEGTGGGYE. The entire CDR3 protein is CSASSEGTGGGYEQYF.

The sequenced CDR3 bases are TGCAGCGTTGGGACTAGCGGGAGCTACGAG. Protein: CSVGTSGSYE. In full, the CDR3 is CSVGTSGSYEQYF. The chain has TRBV29-1 and TRBJ2-7, with 13 bases fitting TRBD2. The read halts 3 residues ahead of the CDR3 end, with the missing end drawn from the germline J gene. There are 13 residues in the CDR3. Germline assignment: CDR1 SQVTM and CDR2 ANQGSEA. V lost 4 bases and J lost 3; bases outside the gene matches: 0.

About this clone itself: The read finishes 3 residues shy of the CDR3 end, and the germline J gene is used to complete it. The V call is TRBV5-1, the J call TRBJ1-2, with 9 bases matching TRBD1. The CDR3 has 14 residues. CDR1 SGHRS and CDR2 YFSETQ come from the germline V gene. This chain's CDR3 is CASSRGTGTEGYTF. The CDR3 bases that were read are TGCGCCAGCAGTCGCGGGACAGGGACGGAGGGC.

In the case of this clone: The read finishes 3 residues shy of the CDR3 end, and the germline J gene is used to complete it. This rearrangement joins TRBV7-3 to TRBJ2-3, with 10 bases that match TRBD1. Trimming cost V 5 bases and J 3 bases; bases outside gene matches: 8. Germline loops: CDR1 SGHTA, CDR2 FQGTGA. The CDR3 contains 16 residues. CDR3 DNA, as far as it was read: TGTGCCAGCAGCCCGGGACAGGGGTCGGGAACAGATACG. Its protein product is CASSPGQGSGTDT. The entire CDR3 reads CASSPGQGSGTDTQYF.

Of note for this clone: The CDR3 end falls 3 residues outside the read, so it is completed with the germline J gene. The chain combines TRBV10-1 with TRBJ2-2, with 11 bases aligning to TRBD2. The junction had 8 bases not matched to a gene; V was cut back by 10 bases and J by 7 bases. CDR3 size: 14 residues. CDR1 is WNHNN and CDR2 is SYGVQD in the germline V gene (reference sequence). The CDR3 here is CATELAGVGGELFF. The DNA read from the CDR3 is TGCGCCACCGAACTAGCGGGGGTCGGCGGGGAG.

As for this clone: The read comes to an end 3 residues before the CDR3 does, leaving the germline J gene to fill in the end. The chain carries TRBV27 and TRBJ1-2; 11 nucleotides align to TRBD1. Unmatched junction bases numbered 3, after V lost 5 bases and J lost 4 bases. The CDR3 runs 14 residues. Germline CDR1 is MNHEY and CDR2 is SMNVEV (reference sequence). The CDR3 reads CASSQGTGGYGYTF. The DNA read from the CDR3 is TGTGCCAGCAGTCAAGGGACAGGGGGCTATGGC.

Points on this clone: The sequenced fragment ends 3 residues before the CDR3 boundary, so the rest is inferred from the germline J gene. This chain joins TRBV20-1 and TRBJ2-5; TRBD2 matches 12 bases. Germline trimming cut 6 bases from V and 4 bases from J; bases unmatched to any gene: 3. Germline values: CDR1 DFQATT, CDR2 SNEGSKA (reference sequence). The CDR3 has 13 amino acids. This CDR3 reads CSARGLAGETQYF. The DNA read from the CDR3 is TGCAGTGCCCGGGGACTAGCGGGAGAGACC.

In the case of this clone: With the read ending 3 residues before the CDR3 end, the germline J gene is used to fill in that end. The J gene is TRBJ1-2, the V gene TRBV5-4; D not resolved. Germline V gene lookup returns CDR1 SGHNT and CDR2 YYREEE (reference sequence). Between the trimmed V and J ends, which lost 1 base and 2 bases, there was a span of 9 bases. The CDR3 is 14 amino acids. CDR3: CASSLSGLNYGYTF. The covered CDR3 bases are TGTGCCAGCAGCTTGTCAGGACTAAACTATGGC. Complete variable domain (other parts from reference TRBV5-4 and TRBJ1-2): ETGVTQSPTHLIKTRGQQVTLRCSSQSGHNTVSWYQQALGQGPQFIFQYYREEENGRGNFPPRFSGLQFPNYSSELNVNALELDDSALYLCASSLSGLNYGYTFGSGTRLTVV.

Concerning this clone itself: The CDR3 is cut off 3 residues early in the read; its end comes from the germline J gene. The V and J genes are TRBV20-1 and TRBJ2-1; 7 nucleotides agree with TRBD2. The V gene's germline CDR1 is DFQATT and CDR2 SNEGSKA (reference sequence). The V and J ends lost 0 bases and 7 bases, in that order; junction bases with no gene match: 9. The CDR3 totals 15 residues. CDR3 bases read: TGCAGTGCTAGAGATGCGCGGCGGGAGAGGAATGAG. Translating it yields CSARDARRERNE. The CDR3 in full is CSARDARRERNEQFF.

With respect to this clone: Sequencing ends 3 residues short of the CDR3 end; the germline J gene provides the rest. The V gene is TRBV7-3, the J gene TRBJ2-1, with D perhaps TRBD1 (6 bases). Germline assignment: CDR1 SGHTA and CDR2 FQGTGA. Trimming took 4 bases from V and 7 from J, leaving 8 bases between them. The CDR3 totals 12 residues. Partial CDR3 DNA: TGTGCCAGCAGCTCGCAGGGGAATGAG. It translates to CASSSQGNE. The full CDR3 protein reads CASSSQGNEQFF.

Notes on this clone: The CDR3 end falls 3 residues outside the read, so it is completed with the germline J gene. The chain couples TRBV5-1 to TRBJ2-3; 9 nucleotides agree with TRBD2. J was trimmed by 3 bases and V by 0 bases; bases with no gene match: 5. CDR3 size: 16 residues. CDR1 is SGHRS and CDR2 is YFSETQ in the germline V gene. The CDR3 protein is CASSLETSGPTDTQYF. The CDR3 bases that were read are TGCGCCAGCAGCTTGGAAACTAGCGGGCCGACAGATACG.

About this clone: The DNA ends 3 residues before the CDR3 does, and the rest of the CDR3 is filled in from the germline J gene. The chain employs TRBV20-1 and TRBJ2-5; TRBD1 aligns across 9 bases. V lost 6 bases, J lost 5 bases, and 7 bases stayed unmatched. Germline V lookup: CDR1 DFQATT, CDR2 SNEGSKA (reference sequence). The length of the CDR3 is 13 residues. The chain's CDR3 is CSAPGDRDETQYF. Incomplete CDR3 DNA: TGCAGTGCACCCGGGGACAGGGACGAGACC.

Concerning this clone itself: The read halts 3 residues ahead of the CDR3 end, with the missing end drawn from the germline J gene. The chain couples TRBV5-6 to TRBJ1-2; D might be TRBD1 (6 bases). Germline values: CDR1 SGHDT, CDR2 YYEEEE. The CDR3 covers 14 residues. The sequenced CDR3 bases are TGTGCCAGCAGCTCCCCCCGGGGGGCAGGAGGC. Protein product: CASSSPRGAGG. The CDR3, in full, reads CASSSPRGAGGYTF. Filled out from reference TRBV5-6 and TRBJ1-2, the complete variable domain reads DAGVTQSPTHLIKTRGQQVTLRCSPKSGHDTVSWYQQALGQGPQFIFQYYEEEERQRGNFPDRFSGHQFPNYSSELNVNALLLGDSALYLCASSSPRGAGGYTFGSGTRLTVV.

As regards this clone: The CDR3 end is not reached by the read, which stops 3 residues before it; the germline J gene fills it in. The chain uses TRBV6-2 or TRBV6-3 and TRBJ2-3; D is possibly TRBD2 (5 bases). Germline V gives CDR1 MNHEY, CDR2 SVGEGT. The CDR3 covers 17 residues. V gave up 0 bases and J gave up 0 bases, with 13 bases separating them. Partial CDR3 DNA: TGTGCCAGCAGTTACTCCTCCTATGGCGGGAGCACAGATACG. This translates into CASSYSSYGGSTDT. The CDR3 as a whole reads CASSYSSYGGSTDTQYF.

Regarding this clone: The CDR3 end lies 3 residues beyond the end of the read and is filled in from the germline J gene. The J gene is TRBJ2-1, the V gene TRBV20-1, with TRBD1 matching 10 bases. Losses at the gene ends were 5 bases for V and 7 bases for J; bases not matched to a gene: 14. Per germline, CDR1 DFQATT and CDR2 SNEGSKA (reference sequence). The CDR3 has 16 amino acids. CDR3 bases read: TGCAGTGCTGGCCCTATCGGGACAGGGGTTGAGAATGAG. This sequence encodes CSAGPIGTGVENE. The whole CDR3 reads CSAGPIGTGVENEQFF.

As to this clone: The read terminates 3 residues ahead of where the CDR3 ends, so the germline J gene completes it. The V gene is TRBV4-1, the J gene TRBJ2-2, with TRBD1 identical over 9 bases. The CDR3 has 16 amino acids. The V segment lost 2 bases and the J segment 5 bases; nucleotides outside the gene matches: 6. The V gene's germline CDR1 is MGHRA and CDR2 YSYEKL. CDR3 amino acids: CASSQIPGTGTGELFF. Partial CDR3 DNA: TGCGCCAGCAGCCAAATTCCCGGGACAGGGACCGGGGAG.

As to this clone: The CDR3 goes on 3 residues after the read ends, and that part is filled in from the germline J gene. The V and J genes are TRBV19 and TRBJ2-1, with D perhaps matching TRBD2 (5 bases). The ends were cut back, 2 bases at V and 7 bases at J, with 21 bases in the middle. In germline, CDR1 is LNHDA, CDR2 SQIVND (reference sequence). The CDR3 totals 17 residues. The sequenced CDR3 bases are TGTGCCAGTAGTATAACCGTCGTATTGGGCAGAGGGAATGAG. Protein product: CASSITVVLGRGNE. The CDR3 reads in full as CASSITVVLGRGNEQFF.

About this clone: The sequenced fragment ends 3 residues before the CDR3 boundary, so the rest is inferred from the germline J gene. V is TRBV2 and J is TRBJ2-7; 12 bases are a match to TRBD2. The CDR3 loop spans 14 amino acids. Germline V gene sequence: CDR1 SNHLY, CDR2 FYNNEI. V gave up 6 bases and J gave up 3 bases; unmatched junction bases: 3. The CDR3 spells CASSPGLAGYEQYF. CDR3 DNA (partial): TGTGCCAGCAGCCCGGGACTAGCGGGCTACGAG.

A word on this clone: The read gets to within 3 residues of the CDR3 end, and the germline J gene fills in the rest. This chain links TRBV20-1 with TRBJ1-4, with TRBD1 matching over 11 bases. CDR1 DFQATT and CDR2 SNEGSKA come from the germline V gene (reference sequence). V was pared by 3 bases and J by 0 bases, with 3 bases of the junction left unmatched. The length of the CDR3 is 16 residues. The covered CDR3 bases are TGCAGTGCTAGCCGGGACAGGGGGGCAACTAATGAAAAA. It translates to CSASRDRGATNEK. The whole CDR3 protein is CSASRDRGATNEKLFF.